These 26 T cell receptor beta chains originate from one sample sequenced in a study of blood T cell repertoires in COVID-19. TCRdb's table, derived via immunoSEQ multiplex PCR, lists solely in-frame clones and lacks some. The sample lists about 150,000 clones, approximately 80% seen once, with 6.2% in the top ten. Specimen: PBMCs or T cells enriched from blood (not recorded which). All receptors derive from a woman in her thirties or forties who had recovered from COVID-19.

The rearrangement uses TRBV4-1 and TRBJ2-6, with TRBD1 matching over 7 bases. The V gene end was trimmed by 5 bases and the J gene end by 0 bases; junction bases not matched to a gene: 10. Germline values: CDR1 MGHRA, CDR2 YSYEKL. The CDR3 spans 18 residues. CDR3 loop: CASSYTGTVRSGANVLTF. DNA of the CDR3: TGCGCCAGCAGCTATACCGGGACAGTCCGCTCTGGGGCCAACGTCCTGACTTTC.

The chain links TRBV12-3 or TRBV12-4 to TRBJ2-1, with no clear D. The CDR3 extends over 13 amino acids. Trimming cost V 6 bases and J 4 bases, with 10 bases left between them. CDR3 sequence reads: CASSFDKYNEQFF. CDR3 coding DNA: TGTGCCAGCAGCTTCGACAAGTACAATGAGCAGTTCTTC.

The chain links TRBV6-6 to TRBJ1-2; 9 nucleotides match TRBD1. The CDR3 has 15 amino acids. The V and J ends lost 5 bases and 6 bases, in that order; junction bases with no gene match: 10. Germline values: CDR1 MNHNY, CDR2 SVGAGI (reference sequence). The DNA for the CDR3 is TGTGCCAGCAGTCCACTTACCGGGACAGGGAATGGCTACACCTTC. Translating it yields CASSPLTGTGNGYTF.

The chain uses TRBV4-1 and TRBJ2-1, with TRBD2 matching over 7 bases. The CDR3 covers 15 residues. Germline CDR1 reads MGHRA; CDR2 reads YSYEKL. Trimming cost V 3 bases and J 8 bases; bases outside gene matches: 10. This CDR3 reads CASSQGAGSWDEQFF. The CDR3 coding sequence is TGCGCCAGCAGCCAGGGAGCGGGATCGTGGGATGAGCAGTTCTTC.

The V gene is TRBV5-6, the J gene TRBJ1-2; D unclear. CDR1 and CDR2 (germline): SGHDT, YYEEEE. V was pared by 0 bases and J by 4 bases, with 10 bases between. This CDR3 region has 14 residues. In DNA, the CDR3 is TGTGCCAGCAGCTTGGTTGCGAGTTCCTATGGCTACACCTTC. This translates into CASSLVASSYGYTF.

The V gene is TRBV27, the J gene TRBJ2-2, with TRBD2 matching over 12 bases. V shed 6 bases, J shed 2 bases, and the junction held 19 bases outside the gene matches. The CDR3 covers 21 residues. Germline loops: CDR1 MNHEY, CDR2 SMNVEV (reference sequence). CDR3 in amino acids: CASSRDHEIPGLAGNTGELFF. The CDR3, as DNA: TGTGCCAGCAGCCGGGACCACGAGATCCCGGGACTAGCGGGTAACACCGGGGAGCTGTTTTTT.

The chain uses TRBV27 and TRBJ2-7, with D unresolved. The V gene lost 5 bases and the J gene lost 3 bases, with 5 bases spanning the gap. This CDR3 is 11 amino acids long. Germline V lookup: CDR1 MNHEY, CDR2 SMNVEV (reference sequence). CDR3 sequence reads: CASSPNYEQYF. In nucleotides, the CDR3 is TGTGCCAGCAGTCCCAACTACGAGCAGTACTTC.

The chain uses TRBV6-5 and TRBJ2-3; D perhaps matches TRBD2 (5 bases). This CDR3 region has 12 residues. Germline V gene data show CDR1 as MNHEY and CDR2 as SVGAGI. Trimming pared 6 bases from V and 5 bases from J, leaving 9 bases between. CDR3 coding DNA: TGTGCCAGCAGACTAGGTCTAGATACGCAGTATTTT. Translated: CASRLGLDTQYF.

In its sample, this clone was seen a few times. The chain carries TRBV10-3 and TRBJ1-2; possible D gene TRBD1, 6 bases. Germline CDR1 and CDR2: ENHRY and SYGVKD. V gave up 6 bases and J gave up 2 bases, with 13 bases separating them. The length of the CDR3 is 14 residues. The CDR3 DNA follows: TGTGCCATCAGCCCCACCGGACAGAACTATGGCTACACCTTC. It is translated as CAISPTGQNYGYTF.

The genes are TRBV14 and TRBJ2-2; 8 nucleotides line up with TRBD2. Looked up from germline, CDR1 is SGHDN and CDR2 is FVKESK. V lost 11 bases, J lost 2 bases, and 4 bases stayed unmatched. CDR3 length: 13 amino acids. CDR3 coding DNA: TGTGCCTGCGGGACTAGAAACACCGGGGAGCTGTTTTTT. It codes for CACGTRNTGELFF.

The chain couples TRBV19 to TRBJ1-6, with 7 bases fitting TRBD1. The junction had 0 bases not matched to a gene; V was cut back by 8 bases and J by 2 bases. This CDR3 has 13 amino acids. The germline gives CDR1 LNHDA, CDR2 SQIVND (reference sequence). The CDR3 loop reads CASGTAYNSPLHF. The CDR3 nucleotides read TGTGCCAGTGGGACAGCCTATAATTCACCCCTCCACTTT.

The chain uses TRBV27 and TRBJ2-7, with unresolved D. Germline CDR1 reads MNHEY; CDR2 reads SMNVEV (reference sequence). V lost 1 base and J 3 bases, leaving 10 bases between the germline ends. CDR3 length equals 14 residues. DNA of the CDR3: TGTGCCAGCAGTTTATTCGGCGGATACTACGAGCAGTACTTC. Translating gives CASSLFGGYYEQYF.

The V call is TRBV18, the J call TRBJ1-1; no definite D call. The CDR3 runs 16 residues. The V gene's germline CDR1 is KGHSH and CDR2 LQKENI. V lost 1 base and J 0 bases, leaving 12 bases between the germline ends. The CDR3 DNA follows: TGTGCCAGCTCACCACGAGTACGGAGGATGAACACTGAAGCTTTCTTT. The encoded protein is CASSPRVRRMNTEAFF.

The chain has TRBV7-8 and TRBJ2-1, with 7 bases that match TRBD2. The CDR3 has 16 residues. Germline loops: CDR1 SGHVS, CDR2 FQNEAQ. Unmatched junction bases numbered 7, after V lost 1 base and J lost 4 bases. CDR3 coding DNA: TGTGCCAGCAGCTTAGGTATGGGGGGGAATTACAATGAGCAGTTCTTC. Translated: CASSLGMGGNYNEQFF.

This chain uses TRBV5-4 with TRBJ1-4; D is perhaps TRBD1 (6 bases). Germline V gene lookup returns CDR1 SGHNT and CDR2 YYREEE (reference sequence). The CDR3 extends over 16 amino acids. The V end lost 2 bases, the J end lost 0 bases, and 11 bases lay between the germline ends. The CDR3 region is CASSFGTPATNEKLFF. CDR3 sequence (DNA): TGTGCCAGCAGCTTTGGGACACCTGCAACTAATGAAAAACTGTTTTTT.

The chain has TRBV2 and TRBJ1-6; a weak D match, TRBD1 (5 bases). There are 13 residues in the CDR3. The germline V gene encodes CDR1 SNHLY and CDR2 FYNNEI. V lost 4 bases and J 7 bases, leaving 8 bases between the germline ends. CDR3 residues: CASSAQENSPLHF. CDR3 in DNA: TGTGCCAGCAGTGCACAGGAAAATTCACCCCTCCACTTT.

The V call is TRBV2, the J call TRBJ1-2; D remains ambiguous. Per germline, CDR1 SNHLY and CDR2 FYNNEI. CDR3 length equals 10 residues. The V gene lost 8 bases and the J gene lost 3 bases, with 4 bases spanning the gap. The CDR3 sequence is CASQDYGYTF. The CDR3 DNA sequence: TGTGCCAGCCAGGACTATGGCTACACCTTC.

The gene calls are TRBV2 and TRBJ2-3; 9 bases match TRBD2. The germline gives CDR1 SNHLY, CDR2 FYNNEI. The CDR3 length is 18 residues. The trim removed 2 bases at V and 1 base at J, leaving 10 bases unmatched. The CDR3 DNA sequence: TGTGCCAGCAGTGAATCAGGCCTAGCGGGGTTCCGCACAGATACGCAGTATTTT. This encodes CASSESGLAGFRTDTQYF.

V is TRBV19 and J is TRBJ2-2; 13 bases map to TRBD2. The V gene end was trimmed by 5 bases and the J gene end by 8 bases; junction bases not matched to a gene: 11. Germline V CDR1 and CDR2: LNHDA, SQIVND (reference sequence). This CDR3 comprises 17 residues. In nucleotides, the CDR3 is TGTGCCAGTAGTCCGCGGACTAGCGGGGGACCTTGGGGGGAGCTGTTTTTT. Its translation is CASSPRTSGGPWGELFF.

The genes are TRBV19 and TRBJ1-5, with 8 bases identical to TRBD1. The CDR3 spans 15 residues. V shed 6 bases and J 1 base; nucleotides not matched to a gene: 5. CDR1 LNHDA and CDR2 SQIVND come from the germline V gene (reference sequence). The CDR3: CASSQGARSNQPQHF. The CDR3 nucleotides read TGTGCCAGTAGCCAGGGGGCGAGGAGCAATCAGCCCCAGCATTTT. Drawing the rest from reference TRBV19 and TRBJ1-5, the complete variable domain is DGGITQSPKYLFRKEGQNVTLSCEQNLNHDAMYWYRQDPGQGLRLIYYSQIVNDFQKGDIAEGYSVSREKKESFPLTVTSAQKNPTAFYLCASSQGARSNQPQHFGDGTRLSIL.

The CDR3 coding sequence is TGTGCCAGCAGCACTGCCGGGACAGAGGGCACTGAAGCTTTCTTT. Translating gives CASSTAGTEGTEAFF. The genes are TRBV11-2 and TRBJ1-1, with TRBD1 identical over 7 bases. The ends lost 5 bases at V and 4 bases at J; junction bases unmatched: 10. Germline CDR1 is SGHAT and CDR2 is FQNNGV. This CDR3 region has 15 residues.

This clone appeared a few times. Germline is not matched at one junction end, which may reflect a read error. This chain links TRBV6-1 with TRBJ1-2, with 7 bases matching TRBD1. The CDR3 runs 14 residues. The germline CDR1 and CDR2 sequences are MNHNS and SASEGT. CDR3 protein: CASSDVGQPEGYTF. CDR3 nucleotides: TGTGCCAGCAGTGATGTGGGACAGCCCGAGGGCTATACCTTC.

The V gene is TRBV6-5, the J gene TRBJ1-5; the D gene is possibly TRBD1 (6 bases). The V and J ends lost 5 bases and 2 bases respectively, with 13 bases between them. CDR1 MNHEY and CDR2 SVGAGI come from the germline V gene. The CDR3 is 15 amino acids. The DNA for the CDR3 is TGTGCCAGCAGTCCCAGGGGTCGCGGCAATCAGCCCCAGCATTTT. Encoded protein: CASSPRGRGNQPQHF.

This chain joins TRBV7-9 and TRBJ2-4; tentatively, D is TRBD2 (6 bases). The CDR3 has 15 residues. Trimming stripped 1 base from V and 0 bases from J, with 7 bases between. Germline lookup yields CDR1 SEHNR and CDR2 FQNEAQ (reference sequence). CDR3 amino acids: CASSLDGGAKNIQYF. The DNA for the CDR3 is TGTGCCAGCAGCTTAGACGGGGGAGCCAAAAACATTCAGTACTTC.

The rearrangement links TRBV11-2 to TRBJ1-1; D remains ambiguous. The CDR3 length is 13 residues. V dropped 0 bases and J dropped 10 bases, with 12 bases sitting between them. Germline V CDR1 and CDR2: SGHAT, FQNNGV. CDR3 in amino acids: CASSLDLAPSAFF. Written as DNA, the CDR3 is TGTGCCAGCAGCTTAGATTTAGCCCCCTCAGCTTTCTTT.

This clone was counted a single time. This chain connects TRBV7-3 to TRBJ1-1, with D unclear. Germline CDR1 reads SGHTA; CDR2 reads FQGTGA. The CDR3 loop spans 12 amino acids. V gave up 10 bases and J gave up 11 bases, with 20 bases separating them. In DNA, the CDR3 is TGTGCCACCAATCGGGTTCTGGTACCGGCTTTCTTT. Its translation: CATNRVLVPAFF.